A selection of T cell receptor beta chains follows, all from one sample in a study of control samples from healthy donors and cancer patients. Clones were read by immunoSEQ multiplex PCR, and TCRdb kept only the in-frame ones, dropping some. The profile covers 85,000 to 120,000 clones, with 90% to 95% appearing a single time and about 2.5% taken by the ten largest. The material sequenced was blood. Receptors originate from a young woman in good health. Both conserved end residues are part of each CDR3. Each record gives: V gene, CDR3 length, J gene, clone size, D gene, CDR3 protein, CDR3 DNA. D genes are given only for firm matches. Rows may omit the clone size; those that give it use once, few, many or a size class.

TRBV5-6	19	TRBJ2-4	-	-	CASSLLGGRGTLAKNIQYF	TGTGCCAGCAGCTTGTTAGGTGGGAGGGGGACCTTAGCCAAAAACATTCAGTACTTC
TRBV2	15	TRBJ2-7	-	TRBD1	CASSRNPGQGDEQYF	TGTGCCAGCAGCCGCAACCCCGGACAGGGGGACGAGCAGTACTTC
TRBV30	13	TRBJ2-7	-	-	CAWSSGSSYEQYF	TGTGCCTGGAGTTCAGGGAGCTCCTACGAGCAGTACTTC
TRBV2	15	TRBJ1-5	-	-	CASSEGGYSNQPQHF	TGTGCCAGCAGTGAAGGGGGTTATAGCAATCAGCCCCAGCATTTT
TRBV4-2	14	TRBJ2-3	-	-	CASSPSRIQDTQYF	TGTGCCAGCAGCCCTTCTCGGATTCAAGATACGCAGTATTTT
TRBV5-1	14	TRBJ2-3	once	TRBD1	CASSEDRSADTQYF	TGCGCCAGCAGCGAGGACAGGTCTGCAGATACGCAGTATTTT
TRBV4-2	16	TRBJ2-1	-	-	CASSQDVDGTTDEQFF	TGTGCCAGCAGCCAAGATGTTGACGGGACCACGGATGAGCAGTTCTTC
TRBV2	13	TRBJ2-2	-	-	CASSEDYTGELFF	TGTGCCAGCAGTGAAGACTACACCGGGGAGCTGTTTTTT
TRBV12-5	14	TRBJ2-6	-	-	CASAPSSGANVLTF	TGTGCTAGTGCCCCGAGTTCTGGGGCCAACGTCCTGACTTTC
TRBV5-1	17	TRBJ2-2	-	-	CASSLMVFDSDTGELFF	TGCGCCAGCAGCTTGATGGTTTTCGATAGCGACACCGGGGAGCTGTTTTTT
TRBV5-1	14	TRBJ2-7	-	-	CASSPRGSGHEQYF	TGCGCCAGCAGCCCCAGGGGTAGCGGCCACGAGCAGTACTTC
TRBV11-3	16	TRBJ2-2	-	-	CASSLVGSRSTGELFF	TGTGCCAGCAGCTTAGTAGGTTCTAGATCTACCGGGGAGCTGTTTTTT
TRBV12-3/TRBV12-4	12	TRBJ1-2	-	-	CASKGLFEGYTF	TGTGCCAGCAAGGGGTTGTTCGAGGGCTACACCTTC
TRBV30	14	TRBJ2-6	once	-	CAWSISPGANVLTF	TGTGCCTGGAGTATCTCCCCTGGGGCCAACGTCCTGACTTTC
TRBV5-8	14	TRBJ2-1	-	-	CASSLAGSINEQFF	TGTGCCAGCAGCTTGGCCGGCAGTATCAATGAGCAGTTCTTC
TRBV2	15	TRBJ2-2	-	-	CASSGARGYSGELFF	TGTGCCAGCAGTGGGGCCCGGGGCTACAGCGGGGAGCTGTTTTTT
TRBV15	15	TRBJ2-3	once	-	CATRGRDPRTDTQYF	TGTGCCACTCGGGGGCGGGACCCCCGCACAGATACGCAGTATTTT
TRBV19	16	TRBJ1-3	-	-	CASSIDPGASGNTIYF	TGTGCCAGTAGTATAGATCCAGGTGCCTCTGGAAACACCATATATTTT
TRBV7-2	16	TRBJ2-7	-	TRBD2	CASSLAGTSGSYEQYF	TGTGCCAGCAGCTTAGCGGGGACTAGCGGTTCCTACGAGCAGTACTTC
TRBV27	13	TRBJ1-1	-	-	CASSLNGGVGAFF	TGTGCCAGCAGTTTAAATGGCGGGGTAGGAGCTTTCTTT
TRBV5-5	15	TRBJ2-7	once	-	CASSWGQGGTYEQYF	TGTGCCAGCAGCTGGGGGCAGGGGGGCACCTACGAGCAGTACTTC
TRBV3-1/TRBV3-2	14	TRBJ1-2	-	-	CASSQEGRGYGYTF	TGTGCCAGCAGCCAAGAAGGCAGGGGCTATGGCTACACCTTC
TRBV4-3	15	TRBJ1-2	-	-	CASSQEPTYSYGYTF	TGCGCCAGCAGCCAAGAACCGACTTACAGCTATGGCTACACCTTC
TRBV6-5	15	TRBJ1-1	-	-	CASSYSPGGRTEAFF	TGTGCCAGCAGTTATAGCCCTGGAGGGCGGACTGAAGCTTTCTTT
TRBV7-2	12	TRBJ1-4	-	-	CASSNRGEKLFF	TGTGCCAGCAGCAACCGGGGGGAAAAACTGTTTTTT
TRBV28	16	TRBJ1-2	-	-	CASSFPLREVPYGYTF	TGTGCCAGCAGTTTTCCTCTGCGGGAGGTCCCATATGGCTACACCTTC
TRBV10-2	17	TRBJ2-7	-	TRBD1	CASRLGQGALKGYEQYF	TGCGCCAGCAGACTAGGACAGGGGGCGCTTAAGGGCTACGAGCAGTACTTC
TRBV28	12	TRBJ1-2	-	-	CASSLDPYGYTF	TGTGCCAGCAGTTTAGACCCCTATGGCTACACCTTC
TRBV7-2	15	TRBJ2-7	once	-	CASSPSEGMGYEQYF	TGTGCCAGCAGCCCATCGGAAGGGATGGGGTACGAGCAGTACTTC
TRBV7-8	16	TRBJ2-7	-	TRBD2	CASSLGRRGVSYEQYF	TGTGCCAGCAGCTTAGGACGGCGGGGGGTTTCCTACGAGCAGTACTTC
TRBV19	10	TRBJ1-4	-	-	CASGREKLFF	TGTGCCAGTGGTCGGGAAAAACTGTTTTTT
TRBV6-5	14	TRBJ2-7	once	-	CASSYGSPPLGQYF	TGTGCCAGCAGTTACGGGAGCCCCCCCTTGGGGCAGTACTTC
TRBV24-1	15	TRBJ2-2	-	TRBD1	CATREGQGVSGELFF	TGTGCCACCAGGGAGGGACAGGGGGTTTCCGGGGAGCTGTTTTTT
TRBV12-5	12	TRBJ1-4	-	-	CASQGANEKLFF	TGTGCCTCACAGGGCGCTAATGAAAAACTGTTTTTT
TRBV27	12	TRBJ1-2	-	TRBD1	CASSNRGYGYTF	TGTGCCAGCAGTAACAGGGGGTATGGCTACACCTTC
TRBV28	15	TRBJ1-5	-	-	CASSLPGHPYQPQHF	TGTGCCAGCAGTTTACCGGGACACCCTTATCAGCCCCAGCATTTT